These 30 T cell receptor beta chains came from one sample sequenced in a study of T cell repertoires in ileal Crohn's disease. Measured with immunoSEQ multiplex PCR; TCRdb has only the in-frame clones, and not every one. The sample holds approximately 11,000 clones, just under 75% seen once. Time point denoted: neoterminal ileum biopsy at postoperative endoscopy, about 6 months after surgery. Sequencing input: ileal tissue. All receptors derive from an adult with Crohn's disease.

V and J are TRBV10-3 and TRBJ2-7; 10 nucleotides match TRBD1. The CDR3 has 15 amino acids. V shed 5 bases and J 2 bases; nucleotides not matched to a gene: 6. Per the germline V gene, CDR1 is ENHRY and CDR2 is SYGVKD. This CDR3 is CAISSAGTGAYEQYF. The CDR3 region has the DNA TGTGCCATCAGTTCAGCAGGGACAGGGGCCTACGAGCAGTACTTC.

The gene calls are TRBV9 and TRBJ1-1; D is perhaps TRBD1 (6 bases). The CDR3 covers 12 residues. V was cut by 3 bases and J by 8 bases, with 11 bases left in between. Germline-derived CDR1 and CDR2 are SGDLS and YYNGEE. This CDR3 reads CASSAGQYEAFF. CDR3 in DNA: TGTGCCAGCAGCGCAGGACAGTACGAAGCTTTCTTT.

The chain uses TRBV27 and TRBJ2-1; the match to TRBD2 covers 8 bases. This CDR3 contains 16 residues. Germline lookup yields CDR1 MNHEY and CDR2 SMNVEV (reference sequence). V gave up 5 bases and J gave up 6 bases; unmatched junction bases: 12. CDR3 protein: CASSPNLGLGINEQFF. The CDR3 DNA follows: TGTGCCAGCAGTCCTAACTTGGGACTAGGCATCAATGAGCAGTTCTTC.

This rearrangement joins TRBV2 to TRBJ1-6, with 8 bases matching TRBD1. Germline V gene lookup returns CDR1 SNHLY and CDR2 FYNNEI. The CDR3 covers 13 residues. Trimming removed 8 bases from V and 9 bases from J; junction bases left unmatched: 6. CDR3 sequence reads: CASAQGAISPLHF. For the CDR3, the DNA is TGTGCCAGCGCGCAGGGGGCGATTTCACCCCTCCACTTT.

In this sample, this clone turned up a few times. The chain couples TRBV5-8 to TRBJ1-2; 7 bases map to TRBD1. J was trimmed by 8 bases and V by 7 bases; bases with no gene match: 14. This CDR3 contains 14 residues. The germline V gene has CDR1 SGHTS and CDR2 YDEGEE. CDR3 loop: CASLGQTGQRGYTF. In DNA form, the CDR3 reads TGTGCCAGCCTCGGACAGACGGGACAGAGGGGCTACACCTTC.

This chain joins TRBV27 and TRBJ1-1; tentative D call: TRBD1 (6 bases). The V gene lost 4 bases and the J gene lost 1 base, with 13 bases spanning the gap. Germline V gene sequence: CDR1 MNHEY, CDR2 SMNVEV (reference sequence). The CDR3 is made up of 15 amino acids. The CDR3 nucleotides read TGTGCCAGCAGTTCCCTGGGGGCGACGAACACTGAAGCTTTCTTT. It translates to CASSSLGATNTEAFF.

CDR3 DNA: TGTGCCAGCAGTACTAGCGGGAGGAACAATGAGCAGTTCTTC. This translates into CASSTSGRNNEQFF. V usage is TRBV2 and J usage is TRBJ2-1; 12 bases match TRBD2. The CDR3 is 14 amino acids. Losses at the gene ends were 5 bases for V and 5 bases for J; bases not matched to a gene: 1. In germline, CDR1 is SNHLY, CDR2 FYNNEI.

This clone has only a few counts. Other nucleotide sequences from this sample produce the same CDR3. J is TRBJ1-1 and V is TRBV18, with D maybe TRBD1 (6 bases). V was trimmed by 6 bases and J by 1 base, leaving 9 bases between them. CDR1 is KGHSH and CDR2 is LQKENI in the germline V gene. The CDR3 contains 13 residues. CDR3 residues: CASSPGQNTEAFF. CDR3 sequence (DNA): TGTGCCAGCTCCCCGGGACAGAACACTGAAGCTTTCTTT.

DNA of the CDR3: TGCGCCAGCAGTGAGTCGGGCACGCGCCAAGAGACCCAGTACTTC. It encodes CASSESGTRQETQYF. The V and J genes are TRBV10-2 and TRBJ2-5; no clear D gene. The V and J ends lost 0 bases and 1 base respectively, with 9 bases between them. This CDR3 has 15 amino acids. The germline V gene has CDR1 WSHSY and CDR2 SAAADI.

V and J are TRBV7-9 and TRBJ2-1; 7 bases line up with TRBD1. The CDR3 covers 13 residues. Germline V gene sequence: CDR1 SEHNR, CDR2 FQNEAQ (reference sequence). V lost 5 bases, J lost 8 bases, and 6 bases stayed unmatched. The CDR3 region is CASSPDRFYEQFF. The CDR3 DNA is TGTGCCAGCAGCCCGGACAGGTTCTATGAGCAGTTCTTC.

This chain uses TRBV28 with TRBJ2-2; D is ambiguous. The CDR3 is 16 amino acids. V gave up 1 base and J gave up 3 bases, with 12 bases separating them. Germline values: CDR1 MDHEN, CDR2 SYDVKM. Here the CDR3 DNA reads TGTGCCAGCAGTTTATTGGGCAGCAGTTACACCGGGGAGCTGTTTTTT. Residues: CASSLLGSSYTGELFF.

The rearrangement joins TRBV18 to TRBJ1-5; TRBD1 might be the D (5 bases). This CDR3 region has 13 residues. Looked up from germline, CDR1 is KGHSH and CDR2 is LQKENI. The V and J ends lost 5 bases and 2 bases respectively, with 7 bases between them. CDR3 coding DNA: TGTGCCAGCTCAGACAGCCGCAATCAGCCCCAGCATTTT. Translation: CASSDSRNQPQHF.

The V gene is TRBV5-6, the J gene TRBJ2-3, with 9 bases aligning to TRBD1. Germline V lookup: CDR1 SGHDT, CDR2 YYEEEE. V lost 1 base, J lost 5 bases, and 11 bases stayed unmatched. This CDR3 is built from 17 residues. The CDR3 DNA follows: TGTGCCAGCAGCTTGTCCCCTCGGACAGGGGCAGTAGATACGCAGTATTTT. This codes for CASSLSPRTGAVDTQYF. Variable domain in full (rest from reference TRBV5-6 and TRBJ2-3): DAGVTQSPTHLIKTRGQQVTLRCSPKSGHDTVSWYQQALGQGPQFIFQYYEEEERQRGNFPDRFSGHQFPNYSSELNVNALLLGDSALYLCASSLSPRTGAVDTQYFGPGTRLTVL.

This clone was recorded only once. This chain joins TRBV30 and TRBJ2-1; a possible D gene is TRBD2 (6 bases). The CDR3 runs to 15 residues. Trimming took off 2 bases at V and 7 bases at J, with 18 bases between the two ends. The germline V gene has CDR1 GTSNPN and CDR2 SVGIG (reference sequence). CDR3 sequence: CAWSWGVRGVNEQFF. For the CDR3, the DNA is TGTGCCTGGAGTTGGGGGGTAAGGGGTGTGAATGAGCAGTTCTTC. The variable domain in full, completed from reference TRBV30 and TRBJ2-1, reads SQTIHQWPATLVQPVGSPLSLECTVEGTSNPNLYWYRQAAGRGLQLLFYSVGIGQISSEVPQNLSASRPQDRQFILSSKKLLLSDSGFYLCAWSWGVRGVNEQFFGPGTRLTVL.

V and J are TRBV29-1 and TRBJ1-2; D is uncertain. The germline CDR1 and CDR2 sequences are SQVTM and ANQGSEA. Trimming took 7 bases from V and 0 from J, leaving 12 bases between them. This CDR3 spans 13 amino acids. The CDR3 sequence is CSAGVRANYGYTF. DNA of the CDR3: TGCAGCGCCGGGGTGCGGGCTAACTATGGCTACACCTTC.

The V call is TRBV20-1, the J call TRBJ2-1, with D unclear. The CDR3 extends over 10 amino acids. Per germline, CDR1 DFQATT and CDR2 SNEGSKA (reference sequence). Trimming removed 6 bases at V and 6 bases at J, with 6 bases between. In nucleotides, the CDR3 is TGCAGTGCCCCCATCAATGAGCAGTTCTTC. Amino acids: CSAPINEQFF.

This chain links TRBV2 with TRBJ1-6; TRBD1 matches at 9 bases. The CDR3 totals 15 residues. Germline lookup yields CDR1 SNHLY and CDR2 FYNNEI. Unmatched junction bases numbered 6, after V lost 6 bases and J lost 6 bases. DNA of the CDR3: TGTGCCAGCAGGGCGAGGACAGGGGCTAATTCACCCCTCCACTTT. Residues: CASRARTGANSPLHF.

The chain recombines TRBV19 with TRBJ2-1; D not certain. Germline CDR1 reads LNHDA; CDR2 reads SQIVND (reference sequence). The CDR3 covers 14 residues. V gave up 4 bases and J gave up 4 bases, with 11 bases separating them. The CDR3 region has the DNA TGTGCCAGTAGTACTTGGTTGCGGTACAATGAGCAGTTCTTC. Translated, it gives CASSTWLRYNEQFF.

This chain links TRBV27 with TRBJ1-1, with a tentative D call TRBD1 (5 bases). Germline CDR1 is MNHEY and CDR2 is SMNVEV (reference sequence). The CDR3 extends over 16 amino acids. Between the trimmed V and J ends, which lost 7 bases and 3 bases, there was a span of 21 bases. The CDR3 is CASIQKWGVRYTEAFF. The CDR3 DNA is TGTGCCAGCATCCAAAAGTGGGGCGTAAGGTACACTGAAGCTTTCTTT.

The V call is TRBV29-1, the J call TRBJ2-3; TRBD2 matches at 7 bases. The CDR3 contains 14 residues. V shed 7 bases, J shed 1 base, and the junction held 8 bases outside the gene matches. Germline CDR1 is SQVTM and CDR2 is ANQGSEA. DNA of the CDR3: TGCAGCGCCCCCCGGGACTACGGCACAGATACGCAGTATTTT. Its translation: CSAPRDYGTDTQYF.

The chain links TRBV5-6 to TRBJ1-1; D perhaps matches TRBD1 (6 bases). Deletions cut 4 bases from V and 4 bases from J, with 20 bases between. Looked up from germline, CDR1 is SGHDT and CDR2 is YYEEEE. The CDR3 runs to 16 residues. CDR3 nucleotide sequence: TGTGCCAGCAGCCCCCCCGTTGGGGGCGCAGGCACTGAAGCTTTCTTT. The encoded protein is CASSPPVGGAGTEAFF. Based on the CDR3 plus reference TRBV5-6 and TRBJ1-1, the full variable domain is DAGVTQSPTHLIKTRGQQVTLRCSPKSGHDTVSWYQQALGQGPQFIFQYYEEEERQRGNFPDRFSGHQFPNYSSELNVNALLLGDSALYLCASSPPVGGAGTEAFFGQGTRLTVV.

V usage is TRBV7-6 and J usage is TRBJ2-7, with TRBD2 identical over 9 bases. This CDR3 has 15 amino acids. J was trimmed by 5 bases and V by 5 bases; bases with no gene match: 10. The V gene's germline CDR1 is SGHVS and CDR2 FNYEAQ. The CDR3, as DNA: TGTGCCAGCAGCGGGCTAGCGGGAATGGATAACGAGCAGTACTTC. Amino acid sequence: CASSGLAGMDNEQYF.

The chain uses TRBV6-1 and TRBJ2-2; D might be TRBD2 (6 bases). The V and J ends lost 6 bases and 7 bases respectively, with 12 bases between them. The germline V gene has CDR1 MNHNS and CDR2 SASEGT. This CDR3 is built from 13 residues. The DNA of the CDR3 is TGTGCCAGCAGAGGAGGGACCTTCGGGGAGCTGTTTTTT. Its protein product is CASRGGTFGELFF.

The CDR3 is CSVTGLSTEAFF. The DNA for the CDR3 is TGCAGCGTGACAGGGCTCTCCACTGAAGCTTTCTTT. This rearrangement joins TRBV29-1 to TRBJ1-1, with 7 bases identical to TRBD1. The V gene's germline CDR1 is SQVTM and CDR2 ANQGSEA. The V and J ends lost 6 bases and 4 bases, in that order; junction bases with no gene match: 5. The CDR3 contains 12 residues.

The J gene is TRBJ2-7, the V gene TRBV4-1, with TRBD2 matching over 11 bases. CDR1 is MGHRA, CDR2 YSYEKL, per germline. The CDR3 sequence is 17 residues long. The V segment lost 1 base and the J segment 4 bases; nucleotides outside the gene matches: 9. CDR3 region: CASSQAEGLAGTYEQYF. Here the CDR3 DNA reads TGCGCCAGCAGCCAAGCTGAAGGACTAGCGGGCACGTACGAGCAGTACTTC.

The chain joins TRBV19 to TRBJ2-2, with 7 bases matching TRBD2. There are 14 residues in the CDR3. V was pared by 4 bases and J by 1 base, with 0 bases of the junction left unmatched. Germline CDR1 LNHDA, CDR2 SQIVND (reference sequence). This CDR3 reads CASSTSGNTGELFF. As DNA, the CDR3 is TGTGCCAGTAGTACTAGCGGGAACACCGGGGAGCTGTTTTTT. Full variable domain (rest looked up from reference TRBV19 and TRBJ2-2): DGGITQSPKYLFRKEGQNVTLSCEQNLNHDAMYWYRQDPGQGLRLIYYSQIVNDFQKGDIAEGYSVSREKKESFPLTVTSAQKNPTAFYLCASSTSGNTGELFFGEGSRLTVL.

This sequence joins TRBV6-4 and TRBJ2-1, with 12 bases lining up with TRBD2. The CDR3 is 15 residues long. With V trimmed by 0 bases and J by 7 bases, 1 base remained unmatched. CDR1 and CDR2 from the germline V gene are MRHNA and SNTAGT. The CDR3 sequence: CASSDSTSGSNEQFF. CDR3 nucleotide sequence: TGTGCCAGCAGTGACTCGACTAGCGGGAGTAATGAGCAGTTCTTC.

V gene TRBV5-1 combines with J gene TRBJ2-7; TRBD2 might be the D (6 bases). Germline values: CDR1 SGHRS, CDR2 YFSETQ. V gave up 2 bases and J gave up 3 bases, with 12 bases separating them. CDR3 length: 14 amino acids. The CDR3 nucleotides read TGCGCCAGCAGCTTTAATGGGGGGTACTACGAGCAGTACTTC. Its protein is CASSFNGGYYEQYF.

The gene calls are TRBV6-5 and TRBJ2-1; 7 bases are a match to TRBD1. This CDR3 comprises 15 residues. With 2 bases clipped from V and 4 bases from J, the junction kept 5 bases outside the gene matches. The germline V gene has CDR1 MNHEY and CDR2 SVGAGI. The DNA for the CDR3 is TGTGCCAGCAGTTACGGTGACAGGGTTTACAATGAGCAGTTCTTC. Its protein is CASSYGDRVYNEQFF.

The CDR3: CASTRAGRNTGELFF. CDR3 nucleotides: TGTGCCAGCACCAGGGCTGGACGGAACACCGGGGAGCTGTTTTTT. The chain carries TRBV7-2 and TRBJ2-2; a possible D gene is TRBD1 (5 bases). The CDR3 runs to 15 residues. With 7 bases removed from V and 1 base from J, the gap between germline ends came to 13 bases. Germline CDR1 SGHTA, CDR2 FQGNSA.